These T cell receptor beta chains were read from a single sample in a study of OX40 agonist ivuxolimab in advanced cancers. Sequencing was performed with immunoSEQ multiplex PCR; in TCRdb, only in-frame clones are kept and a portion is missing. The sample records around 72,000 clones, approximately 89% being singletons. The sequencing here drew on CD4+ or CD8+ T cells sorted from blood, taken in a trial of the OX40 agonist ivuxolimab. The receptor set was obtained from an adult with an advanced solid tumor such as melanoma, head and neck, liver or kidney cancer. CDR3s include the opening cysteine and the closing phenylalanine or tryptophan. Each record gives: D gene, V gene, clone size, J gene, CDR3 DNA, CDR3 protein. D genes are given only for firm matches. Only part of the rows carry a size: once, few, many, or a class if the clone is expanded.

.	TRBV28	.	TRBJ1-4	TGTGCCAGCAGTTGGTCTGATGAAAAACTGTTTTTT	CASSWSDEKLFF
.	TRBV9	few	TRBJ2-3	TGTGCCAGCAGCCCTAGCACAGATACGCAGTATTTT	CASSPSTDTQYF
.	TRBV2	once	TRBJ1-1	TGTGCCAGCAAAGCTGAGACAGACTTGCCAGCTTTCTTT	CASKAETDLPAFF
.	TRBV7-9	.	TRBJ1-1	TGTGCCAGCAGCCCATTGACCCCTTGGAACACTGAAGCTTTCTTT	CASSPLTPWNTEAFF
.	TRBV14	.	TRBJ2-5	TGTGCCAGCAGCCAAGATCCTGGGGAGACCCAGTACTTC	CASSQDPGETQYF
TRBD1	TRBV19	.	TRBJ1-2	TGTGCCAGTAGTCTAGCCGGGACAGCCTATGGCTACACCTTC	CASSLAGTAYGYTF
.	TRBV11-2	.	TRBJ2-5	TGTGCCAGCAGCACCGGGACGGGCGGTGAGACCCAGTACTTC	CASSTGTGGETQYF
TRBD1	TRBV2	once	TRBJ1-4	TGTGCCAGCAGTGTGAGGACAGGGGGCGGAAAACTGTTTTTT	CASSVRTGGGKLFF
TRBD1	TRBV5-1	.	TRBJ1-2	TGCGCCAGCAGCTCCCCGGGACAGCCCTTGTTTGGCTACACCTTC	CASSSPGQPLFGYTF
TRBD1	TRBV6-1	.	TRBJ1-4	TGTGCCAGCAGTGGGGACAGCCTAAATGAAAAACTGTTTTTT	CASSGDSLNEKLFF
.	TRBV27	few	TRBJ1-2	TGTGCCAGCAGTAGTGGGTCGCTCTATGGCTACACCTTC	CASSSGSLYGYTF
.	TRBV11-3	.	TRBJ2-7	TGTGCCAGCAGCTTAGATCATGGCAGGTCCTACGAGCAGTACTTC	CASSLDHGRSYEQYF
.	TRBV9	once	TRBJ1-6	TGTGCCAGCAGCGTAGAAGGTTTTAATAATTCACCCCTCCACTTT	CASSVEGFNNSPLHF
.	TRBV5-1	once	TRBJ2-3	TGCGCCAGCAGCTTGGCCGGTCAGGGTGAAGATACGCAGTATTTT	CASSLAGQGEDTQYF
.	TRBV6-5	.	TRBJ1-1	TGTGCCAGCATCAAGGATACAGCCGGGCCTGAAGCTTTCTTT	CASIKDTAGPEAFF
.	TRBV7-8	.	TRBJ2-1	TGTGCCAGCAGCTTAGTTGGGGGAGCTAATGAGCAGTTCTTC	CASSLVGGANEQFF
.	TRBV7-9	.	TRBJ2-3	TGTGCCAGCAGCTTAGGGGGAGGTGGAAGCACAGATACGCAGTATTTT	CASSLGGGGSTDTQYF
TRBD2	TRBV7-8	.	TRBJ2-6	TGTGCCAGCAGCTTAGTAATGCTAGCGGGCGCCGGGTGGGCCAACGTCCTGACTTTC	CASSLVMLAGAGWANVLTF
.	TRBV28	.	TRBJ2-7	TGTGCCAGCACCCAAGGGGGGGCCAGCTACGAGCAGTACTTC	CASTQGGASYEQYF
TRBD2	TRBV5-1	.	TRBJ2-3	TGCGCCAGCAGACTAGCGGGAGGAGATACGCAGTATTTT	CASRLAGGDTQYF